The T cell receptor beta chain under discussion was sequenced for a study of identical twins. TCRdb ran MiXCR on the 5' RACE reads and lists one entry per CDR3 protein. The sample records around 340,000 distinct CDR3 sequences, more than 9% being singletons. Donors uniformly comprised healthy Caucasians. General study findings and limits: Instead of following the same donors, the conclusions were based on cross-sectional statistical analysis.

Trimming left V 6 bases short and J 2 bases short, with 15 bases between. This CDR3 has 15 residues. In germline, CDR1 is MNHEY, CDR2 SVGEGT. This clonotype showed up just a few times. Antigen specificity is unknown. These same records also appear under a second study, on yellow fever vaccine responses in identical twins.

Source material: CD8+ T cells sorted from blood. The source of this sequence is a woman under 30 in good health. The V gene is TRBV6-2 or TRBV6-3, the J gene TRBJ2-3; D tentatively reads TRBD1 or TRBD2 (5 bases each). DNA for the CDR3: TGTGCCAGCAGCACTGGGGGAACCGACACAGATACGCAGTATTTT. This gives the protein CASSTGGTDTDTQYF.